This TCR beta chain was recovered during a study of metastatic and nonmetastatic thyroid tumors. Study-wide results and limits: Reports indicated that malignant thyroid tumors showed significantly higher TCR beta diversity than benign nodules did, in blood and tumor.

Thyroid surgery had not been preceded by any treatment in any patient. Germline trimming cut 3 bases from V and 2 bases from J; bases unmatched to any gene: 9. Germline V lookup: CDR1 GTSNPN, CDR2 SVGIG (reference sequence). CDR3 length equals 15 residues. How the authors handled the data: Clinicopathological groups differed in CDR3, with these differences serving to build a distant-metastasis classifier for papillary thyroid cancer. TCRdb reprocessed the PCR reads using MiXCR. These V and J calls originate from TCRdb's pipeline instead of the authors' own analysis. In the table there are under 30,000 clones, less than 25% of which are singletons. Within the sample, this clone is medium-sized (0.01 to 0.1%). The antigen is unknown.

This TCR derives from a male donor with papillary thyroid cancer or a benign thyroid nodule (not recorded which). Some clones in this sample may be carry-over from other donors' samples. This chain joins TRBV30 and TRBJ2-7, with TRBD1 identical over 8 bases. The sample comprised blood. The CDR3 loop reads CAWSGPRDRPYEQYF. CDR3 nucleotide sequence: TGTGCCTGGAGCGGGCCAAGGGACAGGCCCTACGAGCAGTACTTC. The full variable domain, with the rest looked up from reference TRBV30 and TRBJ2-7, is SQTIHQWPATLVQPVGSPLSLECTVEGTSNPNLYWYRQAAGRGLQLLFYSVGIGQISSEVPQNLSASRPQDRQFILSSKKLLLSDSGFYLCAWSGPRDRPYEQYFGPGTRLTVT.